This T cell receptor beta chain was recorded in a study of blood T cell repertoires in COVID-19. Study in general: Sources were T cells, B-cell-depleted T cells, or PBMCs; the material itself was cDNA or gDNA.

Germline-derived CDR1 and CDR2 are MDHEN and SYDVKM. Between the trimmed V and J ends, which lost 4 bases and 4 bases, there was a span of 7 bases. The CDR3 covers 12 residues. Original methodology: For nucleated cells, counts were estimated from reference gene primer amplification. Repertoires were generated with immunoSEQ multiplex PCR, while TCRdb's copy carries only in-frame clones and drops some. That table gives V, J and clone size, and the DNA gave D and trimming. Of approximately 61,000 clones in the sample, around 90% were seen once. The V call is TRBV28, the J call TRBJ1-2, with D perhaps matching TRBD1 (5 bases). This clonotype was sampled from a woman of 80 years or more with active COVID-19. Sequences were obtained from peripheral blood. The CDR3 is CASSSGGYGYTF. CDR3 DNA: TGTGCCAGCAGTTCCGGGGGCTATGGCTACACCTTC.